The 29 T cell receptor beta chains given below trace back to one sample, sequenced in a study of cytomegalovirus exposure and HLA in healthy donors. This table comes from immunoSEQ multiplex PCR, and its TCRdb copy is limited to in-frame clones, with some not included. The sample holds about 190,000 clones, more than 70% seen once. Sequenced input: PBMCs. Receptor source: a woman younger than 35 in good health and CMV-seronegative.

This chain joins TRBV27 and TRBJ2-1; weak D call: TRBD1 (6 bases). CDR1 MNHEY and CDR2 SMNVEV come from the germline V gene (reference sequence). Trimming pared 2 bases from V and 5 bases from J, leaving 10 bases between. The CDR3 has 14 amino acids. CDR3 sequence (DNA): TGTGCCAGCAGTTTACAGGGGCCCCACAATGAGCAGTTCTTC. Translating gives CASSLQGPHNEQFF.

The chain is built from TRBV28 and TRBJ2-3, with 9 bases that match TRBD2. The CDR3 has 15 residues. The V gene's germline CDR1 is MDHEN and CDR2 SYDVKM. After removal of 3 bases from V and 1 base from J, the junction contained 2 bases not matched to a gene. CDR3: CASSFRTSGTDTQYF. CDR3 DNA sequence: TGTGCCAGCAGTTTCCGGACTAGCGGCACAGATACGCAGTATTTT.

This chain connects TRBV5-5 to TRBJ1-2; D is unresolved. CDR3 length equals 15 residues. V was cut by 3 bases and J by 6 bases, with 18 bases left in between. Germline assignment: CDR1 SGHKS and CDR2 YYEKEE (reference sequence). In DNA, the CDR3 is TGTGCCAGCAGCTCAGCAGGAGGGAGAACAAATGGCTACACCTTC. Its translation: CASSSAGGRTNGYTF.

In DNA, the CDR3 is TGTGCCAGCAGGGGAGCGGGCACCTACGAGCAGTACTTC. Amino acid sequence: CASRGAGTYEQYF. The chain recombines TRBV6-5 with TRBJ2-7, with D perhaps TRBD2 (6 bases). V was shortened by 6 bases and J by 2 bases, with 11 bases between the two germline ends. Germline assignment: CDR1 MNHEY and CDR2 SVGAGI. This CDR3 is built from 13 residues.

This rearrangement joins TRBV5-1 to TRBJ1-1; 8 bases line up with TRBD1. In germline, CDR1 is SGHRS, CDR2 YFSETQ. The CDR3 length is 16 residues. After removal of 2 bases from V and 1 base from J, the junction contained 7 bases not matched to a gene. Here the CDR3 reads CASSFDRGVTNTEAFF. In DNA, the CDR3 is TGCGCCAGCAGCTTTGACAGGGGAGTGACGAACACTGAAGCTTTCTTT.

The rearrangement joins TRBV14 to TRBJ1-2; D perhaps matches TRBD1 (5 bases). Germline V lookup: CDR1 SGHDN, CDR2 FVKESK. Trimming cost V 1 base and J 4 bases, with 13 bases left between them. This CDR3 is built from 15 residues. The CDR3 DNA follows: TGTGCCAGCAGCCAAGGTCAGGGATGGGGCTATGGCTACACCTTC. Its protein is CASSQGQGWGYGYTF.

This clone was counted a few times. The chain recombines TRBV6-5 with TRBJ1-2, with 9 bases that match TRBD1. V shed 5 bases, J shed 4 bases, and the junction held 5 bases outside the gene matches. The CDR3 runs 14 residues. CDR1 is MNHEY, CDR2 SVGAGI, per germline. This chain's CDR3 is CASSPPGQGYGYTF. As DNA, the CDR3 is TGTGCCAGCAGTCCCCCGGGACAGGGCTATGGCTACACCTTC.

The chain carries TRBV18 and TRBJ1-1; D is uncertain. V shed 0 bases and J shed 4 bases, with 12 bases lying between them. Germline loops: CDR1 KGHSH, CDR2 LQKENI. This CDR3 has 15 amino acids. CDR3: CASSPPSLIGTEAFF. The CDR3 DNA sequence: TGTGCCAGCTCACCACCGAGTCTTATCGGCACTGAAGCTTTCTTT.

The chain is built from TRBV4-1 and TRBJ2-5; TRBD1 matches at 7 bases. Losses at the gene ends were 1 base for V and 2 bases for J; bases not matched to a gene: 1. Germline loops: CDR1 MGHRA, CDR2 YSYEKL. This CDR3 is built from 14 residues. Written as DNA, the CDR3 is TGCGCCAGCAGCCAAGGGGGACAGCAAGAGACCCAGTACTTC. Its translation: CASSQGGQQETQYF.

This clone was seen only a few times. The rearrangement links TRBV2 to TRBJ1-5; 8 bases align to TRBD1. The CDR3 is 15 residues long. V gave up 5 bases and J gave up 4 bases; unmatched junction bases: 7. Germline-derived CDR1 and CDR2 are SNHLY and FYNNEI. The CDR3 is CASSPGQASNQPQHF. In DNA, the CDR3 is TGTGCCAGCAGTCCGGGACAGGCCTCAAATCAGCCCCAGCATTTT.

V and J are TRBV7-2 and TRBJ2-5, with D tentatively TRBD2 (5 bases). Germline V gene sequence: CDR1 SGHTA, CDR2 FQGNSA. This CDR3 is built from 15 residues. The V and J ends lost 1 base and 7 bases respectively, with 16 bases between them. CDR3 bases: TGTGCCAGCAGCTTAGGTCGTGCGCGCGAGGGGACCCAGTACTTC. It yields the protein CASSLGRAREGTQYF.

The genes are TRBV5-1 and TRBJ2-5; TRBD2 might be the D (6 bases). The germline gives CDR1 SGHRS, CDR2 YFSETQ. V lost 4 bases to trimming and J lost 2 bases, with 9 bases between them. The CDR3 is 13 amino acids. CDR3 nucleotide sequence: TGCGCCAGCAGCGGGGGGAGTCAAGAGACCCAGTACTTC. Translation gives CASSGGSQETQYF.

CDR3 sequence: CASNSPTGELFF. In nucleotides, the CDR3 is TGTGCCAGCAACTCCCCCACCGGGGAGCTGTTTTTT. V usage is TRBV5-4 and J usage is TRBJ2-2; D gene unclear. The V end lost 6 bases, the J end lost 4 bases, and 7 bases lay between the germline ends. The CDR3 is made up of 12 amino acids. Germline V CDR1 and CDR2: SGHNT, YYREEE (reference sequence).

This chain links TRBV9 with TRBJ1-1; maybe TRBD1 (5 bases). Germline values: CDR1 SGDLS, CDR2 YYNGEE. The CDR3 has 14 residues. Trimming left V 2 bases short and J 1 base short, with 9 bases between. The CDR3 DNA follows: TGTGCCAGCAGCGTTAGCCAGGGGAACACTGAAGCTTTCTTT. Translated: CASSVSQGNTEAFF. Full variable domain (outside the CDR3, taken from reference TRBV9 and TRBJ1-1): DSGVTQTPKHLITATGQRVTLRCSPRSGDLSVYWYQQSLDQGLQFLIQYYNGEERAKGNILERFSAQQFPDLHSELNLSSLELGDSALYFCASSVSQGNTEAFFGQGTRLTVV.

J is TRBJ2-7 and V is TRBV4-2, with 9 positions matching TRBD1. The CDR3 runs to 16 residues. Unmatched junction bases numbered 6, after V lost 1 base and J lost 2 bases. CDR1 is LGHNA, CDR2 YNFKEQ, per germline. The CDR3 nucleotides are TGTGCCAGCAGCCAAGCTGCGGGACAGGGACCCTACGAGCAGTACTTC. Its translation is CASSQAAGQGPYEQYF.

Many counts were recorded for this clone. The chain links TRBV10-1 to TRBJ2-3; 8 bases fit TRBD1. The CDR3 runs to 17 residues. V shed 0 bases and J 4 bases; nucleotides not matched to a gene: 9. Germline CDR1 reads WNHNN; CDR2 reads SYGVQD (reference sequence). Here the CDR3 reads CASSESRQGAASDTQYF. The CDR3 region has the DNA TGCGCCAGCAGTGAGTCGAGGCAGGGGGCAGCTTCAGATACGCAGTATTTT.

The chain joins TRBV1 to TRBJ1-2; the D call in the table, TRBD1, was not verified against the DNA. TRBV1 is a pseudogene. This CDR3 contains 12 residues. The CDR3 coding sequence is TGCACCAGCAGCCAAGATAGGGGGACGTACACCTTC. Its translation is CTSSQDRGTYTF.

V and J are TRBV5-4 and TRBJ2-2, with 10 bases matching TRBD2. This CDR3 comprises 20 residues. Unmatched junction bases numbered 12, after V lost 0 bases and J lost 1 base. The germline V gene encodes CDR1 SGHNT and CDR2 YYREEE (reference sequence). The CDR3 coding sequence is TGTGCCAGCAGCTTGGCCCCTAGCGGGAGACCTCTAGAGAACACCGGGGAGCTGTTTTTT. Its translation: CASSLAPSGRPLENTGELFF. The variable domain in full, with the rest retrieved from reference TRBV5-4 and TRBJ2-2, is ETGVTQSPTHLIKTRGQQVTLRCSSQSGHNTVSWYQQALGQGPQFIFQYYREEENGRGNFPPRFSGLQFPNYSSELNVNALELDDSALYLCASSLAPSGRPLENTGELFFGEGSRLTVL.

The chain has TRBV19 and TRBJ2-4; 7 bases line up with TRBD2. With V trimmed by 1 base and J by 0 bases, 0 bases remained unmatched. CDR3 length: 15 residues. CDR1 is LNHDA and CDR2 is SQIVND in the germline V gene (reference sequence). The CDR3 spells CASSIGGGAKNIQYF. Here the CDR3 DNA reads TGTGCCAGTAGTATAGGCGGGGGAGCCAAAAACATTCAGTACTTC. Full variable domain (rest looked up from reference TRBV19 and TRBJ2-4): DGGITQSPKYLFRKEGQNVTLSCEQNLNHDAMYWYRQDPGQGLRLIYYSQIVNDFQKGDIAEGYSVSREKKESFPLTVTSAQKNPTAFYLCASSIGGGAKNIQYFGAGTRLSVL.

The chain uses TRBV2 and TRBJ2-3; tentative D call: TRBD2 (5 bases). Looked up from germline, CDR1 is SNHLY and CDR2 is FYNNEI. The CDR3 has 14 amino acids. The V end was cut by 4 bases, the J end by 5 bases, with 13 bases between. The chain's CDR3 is CASSGLRAGDTQYF. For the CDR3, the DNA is TGTGCCAGCAGTGGTTTGCGGGCGGGAGATACGCAGTATTTT. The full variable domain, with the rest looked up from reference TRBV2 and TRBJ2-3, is EPEVTQTPSHQVTQMGQEVILRCVPISNHLYFYWYRQILGQKVEFLVSFYNNEISEKSEIFDDQFSVERPDGSNFTLKIRSTKLEDSAMYFCASSGLRAGDTQYFGPGTRLTVL.

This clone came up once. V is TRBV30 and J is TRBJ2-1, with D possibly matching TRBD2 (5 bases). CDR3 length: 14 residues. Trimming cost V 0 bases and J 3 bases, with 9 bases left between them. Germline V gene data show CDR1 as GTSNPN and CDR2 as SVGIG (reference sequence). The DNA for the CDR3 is TGTGCCTGGAGTGTAAGAGGGCTCTACAATGAGCAGTTCTTC. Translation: CAWSVRGLYNEQFF.

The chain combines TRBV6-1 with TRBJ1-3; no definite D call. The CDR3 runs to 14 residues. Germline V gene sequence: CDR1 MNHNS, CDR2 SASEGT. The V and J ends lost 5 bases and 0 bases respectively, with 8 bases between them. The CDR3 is CASSTVGSGNTIYF. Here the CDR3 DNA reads TGTGCCAGCAGTACAGTGGGCTCTGGAAACACCATATATTTT.

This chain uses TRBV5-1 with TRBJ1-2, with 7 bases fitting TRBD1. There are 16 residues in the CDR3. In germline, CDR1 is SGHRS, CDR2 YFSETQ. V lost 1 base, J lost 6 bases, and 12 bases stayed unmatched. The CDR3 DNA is TGCGCCAGCAGCTTGTCGCCGGGACAGAAGACCGATGGCTACACCTTC. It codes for CASSLSPGQKTDGYTF.

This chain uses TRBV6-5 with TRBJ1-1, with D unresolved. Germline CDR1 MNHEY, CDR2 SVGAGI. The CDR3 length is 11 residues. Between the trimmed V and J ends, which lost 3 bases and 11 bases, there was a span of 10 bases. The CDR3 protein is CASSYKSRAFF. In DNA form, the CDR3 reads TGTGCCAGCAGTTATAAGAGTCGGGCTTTCTTT.

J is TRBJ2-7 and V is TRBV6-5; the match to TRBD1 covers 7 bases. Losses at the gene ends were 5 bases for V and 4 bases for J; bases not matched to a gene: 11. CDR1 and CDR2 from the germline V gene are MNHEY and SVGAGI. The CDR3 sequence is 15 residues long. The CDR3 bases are TGTGCCAGCAGTCACAAACCCACAGGGGTTTACGAGCAGTACTTC. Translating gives CASSHKPTGVYEQYF.

The CDR3 spells CASSLKTGELIETQYF. The CDR3 DNA reads as TGTGCCAGCAGTCTGAAGACAGGAGAGTTGATTGAGACCCAGTACTTC. The V and J genes are TRBV9 and TRBJ2-5; a possible D gene is TRBD1 (6 bases). The V end lost 5 bases, the J end lost 5 bases, and 22 bases lay between the germline ends. CDR1 is SGDLS, CDR2 YYNGEE, per germline. CDR3 length: 16 residues.

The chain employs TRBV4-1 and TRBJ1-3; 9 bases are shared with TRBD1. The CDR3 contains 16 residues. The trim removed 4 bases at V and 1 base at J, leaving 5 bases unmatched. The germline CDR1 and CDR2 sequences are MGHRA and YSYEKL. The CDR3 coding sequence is TGCGCCAGCAGCCTTACCGGGACAGGGTCTGGAAACACCATATATTTT. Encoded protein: CASSLTGTGSGNTIYF.

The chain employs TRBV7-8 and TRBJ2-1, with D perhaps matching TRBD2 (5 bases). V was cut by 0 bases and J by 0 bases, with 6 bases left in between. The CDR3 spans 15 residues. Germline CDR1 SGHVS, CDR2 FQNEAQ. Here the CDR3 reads CASSLAGSSYNEQFF. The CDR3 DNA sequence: TGTGCCAGCAGCTTAGCAGGGAGCTCCTACAATGAGCAGTTCTTC.

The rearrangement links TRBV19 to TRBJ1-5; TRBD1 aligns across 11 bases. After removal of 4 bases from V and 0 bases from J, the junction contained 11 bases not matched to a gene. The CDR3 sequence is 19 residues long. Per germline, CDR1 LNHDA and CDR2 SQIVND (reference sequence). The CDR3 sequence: CASSSSDRGRWGSNQPQHF. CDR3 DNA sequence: TGTGCCAGTAGTAGCTCGGACAGGGGGCGGTGGGGTAGCAATCAGCCCCAGCATTTT.